A selection of T cell receptor beta chains follows, all from one sample in a study of blood T cells in healthy people across ages. In TCRdb, the 5' RACE reads were re-called with MiXCR into one record per CDR3 protein. The repertoire holds roughly 800,000 distinct CDR3 sequences, with 20% to 30% as singletons. This sample also appeared in a second study, on T cells of mothers and their children.

Input material: blood. The receptors stem from a boy between 10 and 17 years old in good health. Each CDR3 is given with its conserved first and last residue. D genes are given only for firm matches. Clone size is not always given. Where it is, it says once, few, many or a class for expanded clones.

abundance: many
d_gene: -
v_gene: TRBV29-1
j_gene: TRBJ1-1
len: 14
CDR3nt: TGCAGCGTTGAAAGGGACGGGGGACGGACTGAAGCTTTCTTT
CDR3aa: CSVERDGGRTEAFF

abundance: -
d_gene: -
v_gene: TRBV10-3
j_gene: TRBJ2-6
len: 16
CDR3nt: TGTGCCATCAGTGAGTTCAGGGCCTCTGGGGCCAACGTCCTGACTTTC
CDR3aa: CAISEFRASGANVLTF

abundance: -
d_gene: -
v_gene: TRBV10-3
j_gene: TRBJ2-7
len: 14
CDR3nt: TGTGCCATCAGTGAGTCGAGTTTTCGTTACGAGCAGTACTTC
CDR3aa: CAISESSFRYEQYF

abundance: -
d_gene: TRBD1
v_gene: TRBV5-1
j_gene: TRBJ2-7
len: 15
CDR3nt: TGCGCCAGCAGCTTGGGGGGACAGGGGGCCCACGAGCAGTACTTC
CDR3aa: CASSLGGQGAHEQYF

abundance: -
d_gene: -
v_gene: TRBV14
j_gene: TRBJ2-7
len: 14
CDR3nt: TGTGCCAGCAGCCAAGGCCCATCACCCTACGAGCAGTACTTC
CDR3aa: CASSQGPSPYEQYF

abundance: few
d_gene: -
v_gene: TRBV4-1
j_gene: TRBJ2-5
len: 16
CDR3nt: TGCGCCAACAGCCAAGTAGGGGGGACTCCCCATGTGACCCAGTACTTC
CDR3aa: CANSQVGGTPHVTQYF

abundance: few
d_gene: -
v_gene: TRBV24-1
j_gene: TRBJ2-5
len: 13
CDR3nt: TGTGCCACCAGTGATTTGGGATCGGAGACCCAGTACTTC
CDR3aa: CATSDLGSETQYF

abundance: -
d_gene: TRBD1
v_gene: TRBV2
j_gene: TRBJ2-5
len: 16
CDR3nt: TGTGCCAGCATTTCCGGGACAGGGGGAGACCAAGAGACCCAGTACTTC
CDR3aa: CASISGTGGDQETQYF

abundance: -
d_gene: -
v_gene: TRBV29-1
j_gene: TRBJ2-7
len: 12
CDR3nt: TGCAGCGTTCCCAGTGAAGAGGGCGAGCAGTACTTC
CDR3aa: CSVPSEEGEQYF

abundance: few
d_gene: TRBD2
v_gene: TRBV10-2
j_gene: TRBJ2-5
len: 15
CDR3nt: TGCGCCAGCAGTGATATGCAGGGAGGGCAAGAGACCCAGTACTTC
CDR3aa: CASSDMQGGQETQYF

abundance: many
d_gene: -
v_gene: TRBV6-5
j_gene: TRBJ2-6
len: 13
CDR3nt: TGTGCCAGCAGCATCTCTGGGGCCAACGTCCTGACTTTC
CDR3aa: CASSISGANVLTF

abundance: -
d_gene: TRBD1
v_gene: TRBV30
j_gene: TRBJ2-5
len: 15
CDR3nt: TGTGCCCGCGGCTCCGGGACAGTCCTCCAAGAGACCCAGTACTTC
CDR3aa: CARGSGTVLQETQYF

abundance: few
d_gene: -
v_gene: TRBV5-5
j_gene: TRBJ1-1
len: 15
CDR3nt: TGTGCCAGCAGTTCCCAGGGCAGGGGTGACACTGAAGCTTTCTTT
CDR3aa: CASSSQGRGDTEAFF